This T cell receptor (beta chain) stems from a study of T-cell reconstitution after alpha-beta-depleted transplantation in children (TCRdb year 2016). For the study in its entirety: The study quantitatively tracked T-cell immune reconstitution after TCRalphabeta/CD19-depleted allogeneic hematopoietic cell transplantation in children using TCR repertoire profiling.

As concerns this clonotype: It has no known antigen specificity. The sample holds no much larger clone one base away, and base qualities are not on file.

The protocol used for the library was PCR. The sequencer was an Illumina HiSeq 2500. To normalize quantification of the TCRbeta repertoire, the TCR libraries were built with molecular barcoding that relied on unique molecular identifiers. TCRdb ran its own pipeline on the public reads, namely fastp trimming at Q25 and MiXCR clone calling, and kept in-frame beta chains. Rows with a matching CDR3 protein are joined into one entry that keeps the most common DNA and genes. This sample has about 540,000 distinct CDR3 sequences in its table, and 15% to 20% of those were observed once. The ten largest clones represent over 3% of the sample. The germline V gene supplies CDR1 MDHEN and CDR2 SYDVKM. After removal of 2 bases from V and 4 bases from J, the junction retains 10 bases not matched to a gene. From its cysteine to its phenylalanine, the CDR3 spans 17 amino acids. The sequence is cut down to CDR3 DNA, 51 bases in frame from base 1.

The chain is assembled from TRBV28 and TRBJ1-5, with 8 central nucleotides matching TRBD1. Sequenced material: PBMCs from the stem cell graft donor, taken from the stem cell graft. This sequence originates from a human donor who donated a stem cell graft to a child with acute lymphoblastic leukemia. Here the CDR3 is given as CASSLRTWDRTNQPQHF. The nucleotides are TGTGCCAGCAGTTTACGGACCTGGGACAGGACTAATCAGCCCCAGCATTTT.